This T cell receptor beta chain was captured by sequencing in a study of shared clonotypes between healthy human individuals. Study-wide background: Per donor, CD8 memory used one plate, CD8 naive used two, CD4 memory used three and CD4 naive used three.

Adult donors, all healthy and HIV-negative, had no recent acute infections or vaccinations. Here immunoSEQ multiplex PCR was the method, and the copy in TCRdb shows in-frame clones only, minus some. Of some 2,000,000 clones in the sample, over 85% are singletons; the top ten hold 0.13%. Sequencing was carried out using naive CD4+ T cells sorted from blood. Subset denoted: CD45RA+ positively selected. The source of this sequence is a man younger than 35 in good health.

The CDR3 loop is CASTRTSGGRRSPLHF. The CDR3 bases are TGTGCCAGCACCCGCACCTCCGGGGGGCGACGGTCACCCCTCCACTTT. The rearrangement uses TRBV28 and TRBJ1-6; possibly TRBD1 for D (6 bases). The CDR3 is 16 amino acids. Germline V gene lookup returns CDR1 MDHEN and CDR2 SYDVKM. Trimming pared 7 bases from V and 10 bases from J, leaving 23 bases between.